This entry lists 4 T cell receptor beta chains sequenced from one sample in a study of Tregs in tolerant kidney transplant recipients. TCRdb's copy holds only in-frame clones and misses some; the assay was immunoSEQ multiplex PCR. The repertoire includes under 85,000 clones, 85% to 90% of them detected once, and approximately 0.36% sits in the top ten. The starting material was CD4+ T cells from blood, obtained before the transplant. The source is a human donor who received a combined kidney and bone marrow transplant.

V usage is TRBV4-3 and J usage is TRBJ2-5, with 9 nucleotides matching TRBD1. Germline V gene lookup returns CDR1 LGHNA and CDR2 YSLEER. V trimming: 3 bases; J trimming: 3 bases; junction bases outside the gene matches: 2. This CDR3 is built from 14 residues. For the CDR3, the DNA is TGCGCCAGCAGCCAGGGACAGGGAGAAGAGACCCAGTACTTC. This gives the protein CASSQGQGEETQYF.

V and J are TRBV5-1 and TRBJ2-1, with 10 bases matching TRBD1. Germline loops: CDR1 SGHRS, CDR2 YFSETQ. The CDR3 is 12 amino acids. Germline trimming cut 5 bases from V and 9 bases from J; bases unmatched to any gene: 2. DNA of the CDR3: TGCGCCAGCAGGGGGGACAGGGGTGAGCAGTTCTTC. Translated, it gives CASRGDRGEQFF.

V usage is TRBV5-1 and J usage is TRBJ2-1; 11 nucleotides match TRBD2. The CDR3 consists of 18 residues. CDR1 and CDR2 from the germline V gene are SGHRS and YFSETQ. Trimming took 1 base from V and 1 from J; bases not matched to a gene: 7. The CDR3 spells CASSLQASGRTSYNEQFF. The CDR3, as DNA: TGCGCCAGCAGCTTGCAGGCTAGCGGGAGGACGTCCTACAATGAGCAGTTCTTC.

The gene calls are TRBV7-2 and TRBJ2-2; 11 bases match TRBD2. V lost 5 bases and J lost 3; bases outside the gene matches: 5. The germline CDR1 and CDR2 sequences are SGHTA and FQGNSA. The CDR3 runs to 16 residues. The DNA of the CDR3 is TGTGCCAGCAGCCCCGGACTAGCGGGTTACACCGGGGAGCTGTTTTTT. It is translated as CASSPGLAGYTGELFF.